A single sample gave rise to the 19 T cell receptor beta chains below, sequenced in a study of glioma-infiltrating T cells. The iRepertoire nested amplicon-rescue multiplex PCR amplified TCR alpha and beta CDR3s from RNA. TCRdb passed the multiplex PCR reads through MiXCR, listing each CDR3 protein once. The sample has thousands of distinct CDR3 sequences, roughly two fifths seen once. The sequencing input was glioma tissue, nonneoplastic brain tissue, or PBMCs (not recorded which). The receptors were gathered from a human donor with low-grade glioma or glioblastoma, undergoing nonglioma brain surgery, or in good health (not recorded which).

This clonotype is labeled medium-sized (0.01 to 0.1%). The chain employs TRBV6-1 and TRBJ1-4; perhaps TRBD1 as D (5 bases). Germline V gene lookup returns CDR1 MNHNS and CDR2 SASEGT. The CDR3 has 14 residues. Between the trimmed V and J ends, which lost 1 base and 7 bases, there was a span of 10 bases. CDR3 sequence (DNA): TGTGCCAGCAGTGAAGGGGGGTATGGTGAAAAACTGTTTTTT. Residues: CASSEGGYGEKLFF.

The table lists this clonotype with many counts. The CDR3, as DNA: TGTGCCAGCGGGCAGGGAAGGCACACAGATACGCAGTATTTT. Protein product: CASGQGRHTDTQYF. This chain links TRBV2 with TRBJ2-3, with a possible D match to TRBD1 (5 bases). V lost 8 bases, J lost 2 bases, and 14 bases lay in between. The CDR3 has 14 amino acids. Per germline, CDR1 SNHLY and CDR2 FYNNEI.

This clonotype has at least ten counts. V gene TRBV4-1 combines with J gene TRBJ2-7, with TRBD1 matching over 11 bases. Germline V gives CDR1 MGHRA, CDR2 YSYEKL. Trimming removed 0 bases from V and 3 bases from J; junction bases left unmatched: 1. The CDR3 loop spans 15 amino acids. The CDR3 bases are TGCGCCAGCAGCCAAGATGGGACAGGGGGCTACGAGCAGTACTTC. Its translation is CASSQDGTGGYEQYF.

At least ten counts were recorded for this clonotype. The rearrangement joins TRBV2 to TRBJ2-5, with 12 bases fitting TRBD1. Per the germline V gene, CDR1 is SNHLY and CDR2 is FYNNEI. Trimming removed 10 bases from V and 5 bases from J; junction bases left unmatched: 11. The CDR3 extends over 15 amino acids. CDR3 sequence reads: CAISRDRGRMETQYF. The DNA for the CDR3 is TGTGCCATCTCGAGGGACAGGGGGCGTATGGAGACCCAGTACTTC.

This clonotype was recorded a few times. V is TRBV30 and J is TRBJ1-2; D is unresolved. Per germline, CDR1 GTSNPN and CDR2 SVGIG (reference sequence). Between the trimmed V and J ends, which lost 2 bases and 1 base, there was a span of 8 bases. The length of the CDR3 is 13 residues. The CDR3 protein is CAWSNGVNYGYTF. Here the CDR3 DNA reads TGTGCCTGGAGTAACGGGGTTAACTATGGCTACACCTTC.

The CDR3 sequence is CAATSGGLRDTQYF. CDR3 DNA sequence: TGTGCCGCGACTAGCGGGGGCCTCAGAGATACGCAGTATTTT. The genes are TRBV6-1 and TRBJ2-3; 12 bases are shared with TRBD2. Unmatched junction bases numbered 8, after V lost 11 bases and J lost 5 bases. The CDR3 consists of 14 residues. Germline V CDR1 and CDR2: MNHNS, SASEGT.

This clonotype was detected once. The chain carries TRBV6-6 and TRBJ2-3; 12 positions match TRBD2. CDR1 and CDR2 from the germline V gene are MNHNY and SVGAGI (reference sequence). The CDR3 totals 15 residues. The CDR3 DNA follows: TGTGTTAGCAGTTACGGGACTAGCGGGACAGATACGCAGTATTTT. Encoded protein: CVSSYGTSGTDTQYF.

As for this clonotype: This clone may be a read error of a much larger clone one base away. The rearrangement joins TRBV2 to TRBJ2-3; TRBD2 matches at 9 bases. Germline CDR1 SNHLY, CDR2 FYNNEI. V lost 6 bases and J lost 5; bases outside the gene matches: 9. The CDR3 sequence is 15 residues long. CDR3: CASSRQTSGRDTQYF. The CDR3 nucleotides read TGTGCCAGCAGCCGCCAGACTAGCGGCAGAGATACGCAGTATTTT.

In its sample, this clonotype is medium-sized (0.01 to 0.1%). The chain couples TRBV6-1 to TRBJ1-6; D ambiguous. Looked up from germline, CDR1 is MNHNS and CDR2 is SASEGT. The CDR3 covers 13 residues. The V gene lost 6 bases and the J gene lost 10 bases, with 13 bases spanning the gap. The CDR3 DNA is TGTGCCAGCAGGGGAGTAAAACTCTCACCCCTCCACTTT. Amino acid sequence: CASRGVKLSPLHF.

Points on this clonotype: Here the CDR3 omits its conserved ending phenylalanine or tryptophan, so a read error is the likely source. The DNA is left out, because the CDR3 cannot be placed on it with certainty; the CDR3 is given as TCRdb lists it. The CDR3 is CASSLGRRDFS. The rearrangement uses TRBV7-9 and TRBJ1-1. The CDR3 totals 11 residues, both ends included. Per the germline V gene, CDR1 is SEHNR and CDR2 is FQNEAQ (reference sequence).

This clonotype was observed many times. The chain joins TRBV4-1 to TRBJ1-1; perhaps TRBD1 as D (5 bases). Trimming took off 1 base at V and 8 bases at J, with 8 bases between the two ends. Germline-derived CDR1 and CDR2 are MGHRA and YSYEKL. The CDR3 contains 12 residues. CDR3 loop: CASSQVGGEAFF. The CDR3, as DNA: TGCGCCAGCAGCCAAGTTGGGGGGGAAGCTTTCTTT.

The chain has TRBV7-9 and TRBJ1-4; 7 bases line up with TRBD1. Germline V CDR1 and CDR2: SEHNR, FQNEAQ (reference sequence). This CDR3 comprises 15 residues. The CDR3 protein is CDRSPREGAEEKLFF. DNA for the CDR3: TGTGACAGAAGCCCGAGGGAGGGGGCAGAAGAAAAACTGTTTTTT.

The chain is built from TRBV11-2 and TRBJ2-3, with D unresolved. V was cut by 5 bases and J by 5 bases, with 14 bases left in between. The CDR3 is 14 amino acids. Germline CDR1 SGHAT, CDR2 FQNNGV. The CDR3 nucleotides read TGTGCCAGCAGCGTGGTTTACGGAATAGATACGCAGTATTTT. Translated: CASSVVYGIDTQYF.

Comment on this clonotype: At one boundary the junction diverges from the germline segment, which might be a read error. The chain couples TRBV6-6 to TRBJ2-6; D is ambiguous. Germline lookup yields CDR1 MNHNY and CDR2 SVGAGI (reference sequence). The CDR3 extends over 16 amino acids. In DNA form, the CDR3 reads TGTGCCAGCAGTTACGCCAGGTCCTCTCGGGCCAACGTCTTGACTTTC. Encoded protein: CASSYARSSRANVLTF.

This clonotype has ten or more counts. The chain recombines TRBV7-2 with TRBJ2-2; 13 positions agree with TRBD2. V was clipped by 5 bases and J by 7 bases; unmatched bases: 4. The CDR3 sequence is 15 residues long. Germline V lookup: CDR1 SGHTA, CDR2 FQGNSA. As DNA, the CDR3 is TGTGCCAGCAGCCGACTAGCGGGAGGAAGCGGGGAGCTGTTTTTT. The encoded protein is CASSRLAGGSGELFF. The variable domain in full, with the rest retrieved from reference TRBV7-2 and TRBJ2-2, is GAGVSQSPSNKVTEKGKDVELRCDPISGHTALYWYRQSLGQGLEFLIYFQGNSAPDKSGLPSDRFSAERTGGSVSTLTIQRTQQEDSAVYLCASSRLAGGSGELFFGEGSRLTVL.

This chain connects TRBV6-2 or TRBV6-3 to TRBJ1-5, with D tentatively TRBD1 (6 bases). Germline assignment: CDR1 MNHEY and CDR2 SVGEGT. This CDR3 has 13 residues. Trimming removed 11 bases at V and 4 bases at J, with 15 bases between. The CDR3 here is CAVSGGPNQPQHF. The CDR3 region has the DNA TGTGCCGTCAGTGGGGGGCCTAATCAGCCCCAGCATTTT.

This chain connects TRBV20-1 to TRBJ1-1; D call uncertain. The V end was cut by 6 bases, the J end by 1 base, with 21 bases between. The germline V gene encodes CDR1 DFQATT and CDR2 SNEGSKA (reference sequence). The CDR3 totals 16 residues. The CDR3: CSASRGSGPKNTEAFF. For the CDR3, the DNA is TGCAGTGCCAGCAGAGGAAGTGGTCCGAAGAACACTGAAGCTTTCTTT.

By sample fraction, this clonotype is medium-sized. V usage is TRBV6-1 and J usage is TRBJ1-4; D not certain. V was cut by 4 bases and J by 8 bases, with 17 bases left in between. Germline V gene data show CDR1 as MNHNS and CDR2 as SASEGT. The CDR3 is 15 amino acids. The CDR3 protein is CASSGTASWNEKLFF. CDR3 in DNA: TGTGCCAGCAGTGGGACGGCCTCCTGGAACGAAAAACTGTTTTTT.

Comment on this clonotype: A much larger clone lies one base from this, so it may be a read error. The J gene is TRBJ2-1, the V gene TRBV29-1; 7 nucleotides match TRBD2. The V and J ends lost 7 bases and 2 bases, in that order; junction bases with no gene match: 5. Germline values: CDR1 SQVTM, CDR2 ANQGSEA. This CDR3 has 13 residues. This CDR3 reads CSGGTIAYNEQFF. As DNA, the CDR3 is TGCAGCGGTGGGACTATAGCCTACAATGAGCAGTTCTTC.